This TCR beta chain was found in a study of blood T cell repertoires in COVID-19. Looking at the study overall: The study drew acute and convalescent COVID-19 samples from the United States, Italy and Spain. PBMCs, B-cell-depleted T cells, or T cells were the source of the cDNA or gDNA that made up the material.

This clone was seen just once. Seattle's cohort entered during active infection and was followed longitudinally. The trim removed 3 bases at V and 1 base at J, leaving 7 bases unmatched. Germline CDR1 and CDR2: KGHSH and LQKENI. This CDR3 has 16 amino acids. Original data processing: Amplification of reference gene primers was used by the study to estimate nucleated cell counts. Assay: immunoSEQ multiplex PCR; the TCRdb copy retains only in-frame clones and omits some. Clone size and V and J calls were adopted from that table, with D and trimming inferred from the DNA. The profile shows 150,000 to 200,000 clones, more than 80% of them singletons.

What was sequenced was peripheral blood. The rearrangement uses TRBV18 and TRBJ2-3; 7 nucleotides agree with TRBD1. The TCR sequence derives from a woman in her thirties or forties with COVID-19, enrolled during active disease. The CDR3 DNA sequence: TGTGCCAGCTCACCGGGACAGCTCGGGGGCACAGATACGCAGTATTTT. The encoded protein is CASSPGQLGGTDTQYF. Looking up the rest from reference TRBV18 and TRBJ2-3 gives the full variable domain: NAGVMQNPRHLVRRRGQEARLRCSPMKGHSHVYWYRQLPEEGLKFMVYLQKENIIDESGMPKERFSAEFPKEGPSILRIQQVVRGDSAAYFCASSPGQLGGTDTQYFGPGTRLTVL.